These 3 T cell receptor beta chains came from one sample sequenced in a study of blood T cell repertoires in COVID-19. Assay used: immunoSEQ multiplex PCR; TCRdb lists only in-frame clones, some missing. The profile shows some 130,000 clones, over 70% of them singletons. Sample: peripheral blood. The receptors come from a man of 80 years or more with acute or convalescent COVID-19.

V usage is TRBV7-8 and J usage is TRBJ2-1; D unresolved. Per germline, CDR1 SGHVS and CDR2 FQNEAQ. V lost 6 bases and J 1 base, leaving 13 bases between the germline ends. CDR3 length: 15 amino acids. As DNA, the CDR3 is TGTGCCAGCAGTCTCCGGAGAGAGTCCTACAATGAGCAGTTCTTC. Translating gives CASSLRRESYNEQFF.

This clone showed up many times. Other DNA sequences from this sample encode an identical CDR3 as well. The chain's CDR3 is CASSQVRDEKLFF. The CDR3 region has the DNA TGTGCCAGCAGCCAAGTCAGGGATGAAAAACTGTTTTTT. The chain carries TRBV3-1 (or the pseudogene TRBV3-2) and TRBJ1-4; maybe TRBD1 (5 bases). Trimming cost V 1 base and J 6 bases, with 6 bases left between them. CDR3 length: 13 amino acids. Per germline, CDR1 LGHDT and CDR2 YNNKEL (reference sequence).

J is TRBJ2-2 and V is TRBV3-1 (or the pseudogene TRBV3-2); D may be TRBD2 (5 bases). Germline V CDR1 and CDR2: LGHDT, YNNKEL (reference sequence). Deletions cut 4 bases from V and 1 base from J, with 7 bases between. This CDR3 has 14 residues. CDR3 sequence reads: CASSPGLNTGELFF. The CDR3, as DNA: TGTGCCAGCAGCCCCGGACTGAACACCGGGGAGCTGTTTTTT.